The entry below describes one T cell receptor (beta chain). Its antigen is not identified. The CDR3 spans 12 residues. Trimming cost V 3 bases and J 9 bases; bases outside gene matches: 2. Germline V gene data show CDR1 as SEHNR and CDR2 as FQNEAQ (reference sequence). This entry belongs to a study of lymphopenia after photon versus proton radiotherapy. The repertoire was sequenced with immunoSEQ multiplex PCR; TCRdb's copy has only in-frame clones and lacks some. The sample gives 70,000 or so clones, approximately 91% of which show up once; around 2.6% is in the top ten. Study-wide results and limits: After the lymphocyte nadir, photon-treated repertoires showed oligoclonal expansion, especially of CD8+ Temra cells. In patients who died, overall survival fell as post-nadir TCR diversity dropped more. Under photons, naive T cells and diversity fell while effector/memory populations rose.

This chain links TRBV7-9 with TRBJ2-1; 7 positions match TRBD1. Sequencing was performed on peripheral blood, taken from a patient treated with photon-based radiotherapy. The TCR was taken from a woman between 70 and 85 years old with pancreatic cancer. CDR3 sequence (DNA): TGTGCCAGCAGCTTCACAGGGGCTGAGCAGTTCTTC. It translates to CASSFTGAEQFF.